A selection of T cell receptor beta chains follows, all from one sample in a study of radiotherapy plus CTLA-4 blockade in lung cancer. The table came from immunoSEQ multiplex PCR; TCRdb's copy has only in-frame clones and leaves some out. This table has some 60,000 clones, 77% appearing once. The sample was peripheral blood, taken from a patient treated with radiotherapy plus ipilimumab. Receptors originate from a human donor with non-small cell lung cancer who had a partial response to radiotherapy plus ipilimumab. The CDR3 runs from the conserved cysteine through the conserved F or W. Fields, in order: J gene, V gene, clone size, D gene, CDR3 length, CDR3 DNA, CDR3 protein. The D gene is left open where the match is weak. Rows may omit the clone size; those that give it use once, few, many or a size class.

j_call: TRBJ2-7; v_call: TRBV6-5; clone_size: .; d_call: .; cdr3_length: 12; cdr3_nt: TGTGCCAGCAGCGCGACGGGCTACGAGCAGTACTTC; cdr3_aa: CASSATGYEQYF
j_call: TRBJ2-1; v_call: TRBV6-6; clone_size: .; d_call: .; cdr3_length: 14; cdr3_nt: TGTGCCAGCAGTTACTCCCGAAACATTAATGAGCAGTTCTTC; cdr3_aa: CASSYSRNINEQFF
j_call: TRBJ2-3; v_call: TRBV7-8; clone_size: once; d_call: TRBD2; cdr3_length: 14; cdr3_nt: TGTGCCAGCAGTCTTAGCGGGGGCACAGATACGCAGTATTTT; cdr3_aa: CASSLSGGTDTQYF
j_call: TRBJ1-1; v_call: TRBV27; clone_size: .; d_call: .; cdr3_length: 12; cdr3_nt: TGTGCCAGCAGGGGGGGTATCACTGAAGCTTTCTTT; cdr3_aa: CASRGGITEAFF
j_call: TRBJ2-1; v_call: TRBV4-2; clone_size: .; d_call: TRBD2; cdr3_length: 16; cdr3_nt: TGTGCCAGCAGCCAACGACTAGCGGGGGACTACAATGAGCAGTTCTTC; cdr3_aa: CASSQRLAGDYNEQFF
j_call: TRBJ2-7; v_call: TRBV18; clone_size: .; d_call: .; cdr3_length: 12; cdr3_nt: TGTGCCAGCTCACCAGGGAGCTACGAGCAGTACTTC; cdr3_aa: CASSPGSYEQYF
j_call: TRBJ2-4; v_call: TRBV6-1; clone_size: .; d_call: .; cdr3_length: 17; cdr3_nt: TGTGCCAGCAGTGAAAAAGGGACATCGGCTGCCAAAAACATTCAGTACTTC; cdr3_aa: CASSEKGTSAAKNIQYF
j_call: TRBJ2-4; v_call: TRBV5-4; clone_size: .; d_call: TRBD2; cdr3_length: 13; cdr3_nt: TGTGCCAGCAGCGCAGCGGGGAAAAACATTCAGTACTTC; cdr3_aa: CASSAAGKNIQYF
j_call: TRBJ2-5; v_call: TRBV7-9; clone_size: .; d_call: TRBD2; cdr3_length: 15; cdr3_nt: TGTGCCAGCAGCTCGCGGGGGGGCCATCAAGAGACCCAGTACTTC; cdr3_aa: CASSSRGGHQETQYF
j_call: TRBJ2-5; v_call: TRBV27; clone_size: .; d_call: TRBD2; cdr3_length: 19; cdr3_nt: TGTGCCAGCAGCGCGGGGACTAGGCAAGAATTCACCGCACAAGAGACCCAGTACTTC; cdr3_aa: CASSAGTRQEFTAQETQYF
j_call: TRBJ1-3; v_call: TRBV27; clone_size: .; d_call: .; cdr3_length: 14; cdr3_nt: TGTGCCAGCAGTCCTCAGGTCTTCGGAAACACCATATATTTT; cdr3_aa: CASSPQVFGNTIYF
j_call: TRBJ2-1; v_call: TRBV29-1; clone_size: .; d_call: TRBD2; cdr3_length: 16; cdr3_nt: TGCAGCGTTGAAGATGCACGGGGGGGCCTGGGCAATGAGCAGTTCTTC; cdr3_aa: CSVEDARGGLGNEQFF
j_call: TRBJ1-4; v_call: TRBV19; clone_size: .; d_call: TRBD1; cdr3_length: 15; cdr3_nt: TGTGCCAGTAGTATTCCGGGACAGGGAGCCGAAAAACTGTTTTTT; cdr3_aa: CASSIPGQGAEKLFF
j_call: TRBJ2-4; v_call: TRBV19; clone_size: .; d_call: TRBD1; cdr3_length: 18; cdr3_nt: TGTGCCAGTAGTATAGGGGGACAGGGATTACTAGCCAAAAACATTCAGTACTTC; cdr3_aa: CASSIGGQGLLAKNIQYF
j_call: TRBJ1-1; v_call: TRBV4-1; clone_size: .; d_call: .; cdr3_length: 17; cdr3_nt: TGCGCCAGCAGCCAAGTGTTAGGGGGTGACGGGAACACTGAAGCTTTCTTT; cdr3_aa: CASSQVLGGDGNTEAFF
j_call: TRBJ2-2; v_call: TRBV7-3; clone_size: .; d_call: TRBD1; cdr3_length: 13; cdr3_nt: TGTGCCAGCAGGCAGGGGGAGACCGGGGAGCTGTTTTTT; cdr3_aa: CASRQGETGELFF
j_call: TRBJ1-1; v_call: TRBV5-6; clone_size: .; d_call: .; cdr3_length: 14; cdr3_nt: TGTGCCAGCAGCCTACCGAAGAGGAACACTGAAGCTTTCTTT; cdr3_aa: CASSLPKRNTEAFF
j_call: TRBJ2-3; v_call: TRBV7-8; clone_size: .; d_call: .; cdr3_length: 19; cdr3_nt: TGTGCCAGCAGCTTAGAGGTCGGTTGGGCAGCTGGGTCCCCGGATACGCAGTATTTT; cdr3_aa: CASSLEVGWAAGSPDTQYF
j_call: TRBJ2-2; v_call: TRBV5-1; clone_size: medium-sized; d_call: .; cdr3_length: 16; cdr3_nt: TGCGCCAGCAGCTTGGCCGGGTCTTTGAACACCGGGGAGCTGTTTTTT; cdr3_aa: CASSLAGSLNTGELFF
j_call: TRBJ2-2; v_call: TRBV11-3; clone_size: .; d_call: TRBD1; cdr3_length: 15; cdr3_nt: TGTGCCAGCAGCCCGGGACAGGGAGGCGCCGGGGAGCTGTTTTTT; cdr3_aa: CASSPGQGGAGELFF
j_call: TRBJ2-5; v_call: TRBV9; clone_size: .; d_call: TRBD1; cdr3_length: 15; cdr3_nt: TGTGCCAGCAGCACGATGACAGGGAGATCAGAGACCCAGTACTTC; cdr3_aa: CASSTMTGRSETQYF
j_call: TRBJ2-1; v_call: TRBV28; clone_size: .; d_call: .; cdr3_length: 19; cdr3_nt: TGTGCCAGCAGTTTATCCGGGGGTAGGTCAGTACCCGGCTACAATGAGCAGTTCTTC; cdr3_aa: CASSLSGGRSVPGYNEQFF
j_call: TRBJ2-1; v_call: TRBV7-2; clone_size: .; d_call: TRBD2; cdr3_length: 15; cdr3_nt: TGTGCCAGCAGCTTAAGATGGACTAGCGGGAATGAGCAGTTCTTC; cdr3_aa: CASSLRWTSGNEQFF
j_call: TRBJ1-5; v_call: TRBV19; clone_size: .; d_call: .; cdr3_length: 12; cdr3_nt: TGTGCCAGTAGTATAGCGGGTCAGCCCCAGCATTTT; cdr3_aa: CASSIAGQPQHF
j_call: TRBJ2-3; v_call: TRBV4-3; clone_size: .; d_call: TRBD2; cdr3_length: 19; cdr3_nt: TGCGCCAGCAGCCAAGATCTTCTGACTAGCGGATCAATCACAGATACGCAGTATTTT; cdr3_aa: CASSQDLLTSGSITDTQYF
j_call: TRBJ1-6; v_call: TRBV7-9; clone_size: .; d_call: .; cdr3_length: 13; cdr3_nt: TGTGCCAGCAGCTCCCTACAGGGATCGACCCTCCACTTT; cdr3_aa: CASSSLQGSTLHF
j_call: TRBJ2-7; v_call: TRBV7-2; clone_size: .; d_call: .; cdr3_length: 13; cdr3_nt: TGTGCCAGCAGCCAACAGAGATCCTACGAGCAGTACTTC; cdr3_aa: CASSQQRSYEQYF
j_call: TRBJ1-1; v_call: TRBV27; clone_size: .; d_call: .; cdr3_length: 13; cdr3_nt: TGTGCCAGCAGACTCACAGGTTTGTCTGAAGCTTTCTTT; cdr3_aa: CASRLTGLSEAFF
j_call: TRBJ2-3; v_call: TRBV10-1; clone_size: .; d_call: .; cdr3_length: 15; cdr3_nt: TGCGCCAGCAGCCCCGGGGGAGGTTACGCAGATACGCAGTATTTT; cdr3_aa: CASSPGGGYADTQYF
j_call: TRBJ2-3; v_call: TRBV6-4; clone_size: .; d_call: .; cdr3_length: 15; cdr3_nt: TGTGCCAGCAGTGACCCAGGCTCAGGCACAGATACGCAGTATTTT; cdr3_aa: CASSDPGSGTDTQYF
j_call: TRBJ2-5; v_call: TRBV30; clone_size: once; d_call: TRBD1; cdr3_length: 14; cdr3_nt: TGTGCCTGGAGTGTACCCAGGGGGCAAGAGACCCAGTACTTC; cdr3_aa: CAWSVPRGQETQYF
j_call: TRBJ2-7; v_call: TRBV11-2; clone_size: .; d_call: TRBD2; cdr3_length: 16; cdr3_nt: TGTGCCAGCAGCTTAGATCTGGGGGGGGGAAACTACGAGCAGTACTTC; cdr3_aa: CASSLDLGGGNYEQYF
j_call: TRBJ2-7; v_call: TRBV19; clone_size: .; d_call: .; cdr3_length: 13; cdr3_nt: TGTGCCAGTAGTGTGGACACGACCTACGAGCAGTACTTC; cdr3_aa: CASSVDTTYEQYF
j_call: TRBJ1-2; v_call: TRBV6-5; clone_size: .; d_call: .; cdr3_length: 14; cdr3_nt: TGTGCCAGCAGTTACTCCCGGGACACCTATGGCTACACCTTC; cdr3_aa: CASSYSRDTYGYTF
j_call: TRBJ1-2; v_call: TRBV7-6; clone_size: few; d_call: TRBD1; cdr3_length: 15; cdr3_nt: TGTGCCAGCAGCTTAGCTACAGGGGCCTTCTATGGCTACACCTTC; cdr3_aa: CASSLATGAFYGYTF
j_call: TRBJ2-5; v_call: TRBV27; clone_size: .; d_call: .; cdr3_length: 15; cdr3_nt: TGTGCCAGCAGTATACAGGGCCTCAATGGGGAGACCCAGTACTTC; cdr3_aa: CASSIQGLNGETQYF
j_call: TRBJ2-1; v_call: TRBV7-9; clone_size: .; d_call: TRBD2; cdr3_length: 17; cdr3_nt: TGTGCCAGCAGCAATAGCGGGGGGGCCGGCATAATAGGTGAGCAGTTCTTC; cdr3_aa: CASSNSGGAGIIGEQFF
j_call: TRBJ1-2; v_call: TRBV5-5; clone_size: once; d_call: .; cdr3_length: 13; cdr3_nt: TGTGCCAGCAGCCCACAAGCTAACTATGGCTACACCTTC; cdr3_aa: CASSPQANYGYTF
j_call: TRBJ1-2; v_call: TRBV6-5; clone_size: .; d_call: TRBD1; cdr3_length: 14; cdr3_nt: TGTGCCAGCAGTTCCGGGACAGGGAACTATGGCTACACCTTC; cdr3_aa: CASSSGTGNYGYTF
j_call: TRBJ2-1; v_call: TRBV21-1; clone_size: once; d_call: .; cdr3_length: 13; cdr3_nt: TGTGCCAGCCTCCCGGGACAGTCCAATGAGCAGTTCTTC; cdr3_aa: CASLPGQSNEQFF
j_call: TRBJ1-1; v_call: TRBV7-7; clone_size: few; d_call: TRBD1; cdr3_length: 14; cdr3_nt: TGTGCCAGCAGCTTATCCTTACAGGGGGCGGAAGCTTTCTTT; cdr3_aa: CASSLSLQGAEAFF
j_call: TRBJ2-7; v_call: TRBV5-4; clone_size: .; d_call: TRBD2; cdr3_length: 19; cdr3_nt: TGTGCCAGCAGCTTAAAAGGGGGGGCTAGCGGGGGCCTTTCCTACGAGCAGTACTTC; cdr3_aa: CASSLKGGASGGLSYEQYF
j_call: TRBJ2-1; v_call: TRBV19; clone_size: .; d_call: TRBD1; cdr3_length: 14; cdr3_nt: TGTGCCAGCCGCAAGGACAGGGTATTCAATGAGCAGTTCTTC; cdr3_aa: CASRKDRVFNEQFF
j_call: TRBJ1-6; v_call: TRBV27; clone_size: .; d_call: TRBD1; cdr3_length: 18; cdr3_nt: TGTGCCAGCAGCCCCACCCCCCCCGGGACAGGGGGCGAGTCACCCCTCCACTTT; cdr3_aa: CASSPTPPGTGGESPLHF
j_call: TRBJ1-2; v_call: TRBV6-1; clone_size: .; d_call: .; cdr3_length: 11; cdr3_nt: TGTGCCAGCGGAGGGGCATATGGCTACACCTTC; cdr3_aa: CASGGAYGYTF
j_call: TRBJ1-1; v_call: TRBV7-8; clone_size: .; d_call: TRBD1; cdr3_length: 14; cdr3_nt: TGTGCCAGCAGCTTGTCGACAGGGCGCACTGAAGCTTTCTTT; cdr3_aa: CASSLSTGRTEAFF
j_call: TRBJ2-7; v_call: TRBV10-2; clone_size: .; d_call: TRBD1; cdr3_length: 13; cdr3_nt: TGCGCCAGCAGCGAGGACAGGCACTACGAGCAGTACTTC; cdr3_aa: CASSEDRHYEQYF